One sample yielded the 16 T cell receptor beta chains listed below, sequenced in a study of OX40 agonist ivuxolimab in advanced cancers. Assay: immunoSEQ multiplex PCR; the TCRdb copy retains only in-frame clones and omits some. The repertoire holds more than 50,000 clones, 91% seen once, with around 12% in the top ten. This material consisted of CD4+ or CD8+ T cells sorted from blood, taken in a trial of the OX40 agonist ivuxolimab. The receptors stem from an adult with an advanced solid tumor such as melanoma, head and neck, liver or kidney cancer.

The chain uses TRBV11-2 and TRBJ2-3; unclear D gene. V gave up 5 bases and J gave up 3 bases, with 9 bases separating them. Germline V lookup: CDR1 SGHAT, CDR2 FQNNGV. This CDR3 is 13 amino acids long. CDR3 amino acids: CASSPGRTDTQYF. CDR3 DNA sequence: TGTGCCAGCAGCCCTGGACGGACAGATACGCAGTATTTT.

The rearrangement uses TRBV5-1 and TRBJ2-7; tentative D call: TRBD1 (5 bases). This CDR3 is built from 14 residues. Between the trimmed V and J ends, which lost 5 bases and 2 bases, there was a span of 14 bases. Per germline, CDR1 SGHRS and CDR2 YFSETQ. The CDR3, as DNA: TGCGCCAGCAGATCCGGGCCAGGGCCCTACGAGCAGTACTTC. This encodes CASRSGPGPYEQYF.

The chain carries TRBV18 and TRBJ1-1, with a tentative D call TRBD1 (5 bases). The CDR3 extends over 14 amino acids. CDR1 and CDR2 (germline): KGHSH, LQKENI. Trimming took off 5 bases at V and 4 bases at J, with 14 bases between the two ends. The CDR3 protein is CASSEILGGTEAFF. The CDR3 DNA reads TGTGCCAGCTCAGAGATATTGGGGGGCACTGAAGCTTTCTTT.

Written as DNA, the CDR3 is TGTGCCAGCAGTTCTCTCCAGGGGTGGACTGAAGCTTTCTTT. Translated: CASSSLQGWTEAFF. The chain couples TRBV6-6 to TRBJ1-1, with D perhaps matching TRBD1 (6 bases). V lost 4 bases and J 5 bases, leaving 14 bases between the germline ends. The CDR3 totals 14 residues. Germline lookup yields CDR1 MNHNY and CDR2 SVGAGI (reference sequence).

The chain is built from TRBV18 and TRBJ2-7, with 7 bases aligning to TRBD1. The CDR3 runs to 16 residues. Germline V gives CDR1 KGHSH, CDR2 LQKENI. The V segment lost 5 bases and the J segment 0 bases; nucleotides outside the gene matches: 10. The CDR3 loop is CASSSLDRPSSYEQYF. In DNA, the CDR3 is TGTGCCAGCTCATCCTTGGACAGGCCTAGCTCCTACGAGCAGTACTTC.

This chain connects TRBV6-5 to TRBJ1-5; D gene unclear. Trimming pared 6 bases from V and 2 bases from J, leaving 11 bases between. Germline values: CDR1 MNHEY, CDR2 SVGAGI. This CDR3 contains 14 residues. For the CDR3, the DNA is TGTGCCAGCAGCCCGGTTTCTGGCAATCAGCCCCAGCATTTT. It translates to CASSPVSGNQPQHF.

The rearrangement uses TRBV19 and TRBJ1-2; D might be TRBD1 (5 bases). Trimming left V 3 bases short and J 4 bases short, with 21 bases between. CDR3 length equals 17 residues. The germline V gene encodes CDR1 LNHDA and CDR2 SQIVND (reference sequence). CDR3 amino acids: CASSMFIRRTRPYGYTF. CDR3 nucleotide sequence: TGTGCCAGTAGTATGTTCATAAGGAGGACAAGACCCTATGGCTACACCTTC. The full variable domain, rest sourced from reference TRBV19 and TRBJ1-2, is DGGITQSPKYLFRKEGQNVTLSCEQNLNHDAMYWYRQDPGQGLRLIYYSQIVNDFQKGDIAEGYSVSREKKESFPLTVTSAQKNPTAFYLCASSMFIRRTRPYGYTFGSGTRLTVV.

The chain couples TRBV10-2 to TRBJ2-1; 10 positions agree with TRBD1. V gave up 8 bases and J gave up 9 bases; unmatched junction bases: 10. The germline V gene encodes CDR1 WSHSY and CDR2 SAAADI. CDR3 length: 14 residues. The CDR3 nucleotides read TGCGCCAGCTATAAGGGACAGGGGCCCCCTGAGCAGTTCTTC. It codes for CASYKGQGPPEQFF.

The chain carries TRBV7-6 and TRBJ2-3; D gene ambiguous. Per the germline V gene, CDR1 is SGHVS and CDR2 is FNYEAQ. V gave up 1 base and J gave up 2 bases, with 16 bases separating them. CDR3 length equals 17 residues. The CDR3 is CASSLGISGTTTDTQYF. The CDR3 DNA sequence: TGTGCCAGCAGCTTAGGGATCTCGGGCACCACCACAGATACGCAGTATTTT.

The chain carries TRBV18 and TRBJ2-7; D is possibly TRBD1 (5 bases). The CDR3 is 14 amino acids. The V end was cut by 2 bases, the J end by 2 bases, with 10 bases between. Germline lookup yields CDR1 KGHSH and CDR2 LQKENI. CDR3 loop: CASSPSSGPYEQYF. As DNA, the CDR3 is TGTGCCAGCTCACCATCCTCAGGGCCCTACGAGCAGTACTTC.

The V gene is TRBV6-1, the J gene TRBJ2-2, with 9 bases fitting TRBD1. The CDR3 covers 13 residues. Germline values: CDR1 MNHNS, CDR2 SASEGT. The J segment lost 7 bases and the V segment lost 10 bases, leaving 7 bases of the junction unmatched. The CDR3 loop is CATGTGLVGELFF. The DNA of the CDR3 is TGTGCCACCGGGACAGGGCTAGTCGGGGAGCTGTTTTTT.

The CDR3 region is CASRPLAEETQYF. As DNA, the CDR3 is TGCGCCAGCAGGCCTCTAGCAGAAGAGACCCAGTACTTC. This rearrangement joins TRBV5-1 to TRBJ2-5; perhaps TRBD2 as D (5 bases). In germline, CDR1 is SGHRS, CDR2 YFSETQ. The CDR3 has 13 residues. V lost 5 bases and J lost 3, with 11 bases in between.

The V and J genes are TRBV19 and TRBJ2-3; 8 nucleotides agree with TRBD2. Per germline, CDR1 LNHDA and CDR2 SQIVND (reference sequence). The CDR3 length is 15 residues. The V and J ends lost 7 bases and 6 bases, in that order; junction bases with no gene match: 12. CDR3 amino acids: CASTPGLAGTDTQYF. The CDR3 coding sequence is TGTGCCAGTACCCCCGGACTAGCAGGGACCGATACGCAGTATTTT.

The gene calls are TRBV7-6 and TRBJ2-6; D tentatively fits TRBD1 or TRBD2 (5 bases each). V was pared by 5 bases and J by 2 bases, with 13 bases between. The CDR3 consists of 16 residues. From germline, CDR1 is SGHVS and CDR2 FNYEAQ. The DNA for the CDR3 is TGTGCCAGCAGCAAAGAGGGCAGGGCTGGGGCCAACGTCCTGACTTTC. This encodes CASSKEGRAGANVLTF.

This chain links TRBV7-2 with TRBJ2-1, with D hard to call. The CDR3 extends over 14 amino acids. CDR1 is SGHTA, CDR2 FQGNSA, per germline. The germline V and J ends were trimmed by 1 base and 6 bases, with 10 bases remaining between them. CDR3 sequence reads: CASSLVPEINEQFF. DNA of the CDR3: TGTGCCAGCAGCTTAGTCCCGGAAATCAATGAGCAGTTCTTC.

J is TRBJ2-1 and V is TRBV21-1; the table's D gene call, TRBD1, was not cross checked with the DNA. TRBV21-1 is noted as a pseudogene. The CDR3 contains 16 residues. The CDR3 reads CASSKGLGTGSREQFF. The DNA of the CDR3 is TGTGCCAGCAGCAAAGGACTAGGGACAGGGTCGAGGGAGCAGTTCTTC.